This T cell receptor beta chain was recovered during a study of blood T cell repertoires in COVID-19. Libraries were prepared by immunoSEQ multiplex PCR; TCRdb keeps only in-frame clonotypes and omits some of them. The sample shows 200,000 or so clones, 70% to 90% of them seen only once. The source material was peripheral blood. The receptor was isolated from a human donor with active or convalescent COVID-19. The donor label of this sample is uncertain.

CDR3 sequence (DNA): TGTGCCAGCAAACCGGGACAGGGGACAGATACGCAGTATTTT. Residues: CASKPGQGTDTQYF. This chain uses TRBV5-4 with TRBJ2-3, with TRBD1 identical over 10 bases. There are 14 residues in the CDR3. Per the germline V gene, CDR1 is SGHNT and CDR2 is YYREEE (reference sequence). V shed 6 bases, J shed 3 bases, and the junction held 4 bases outside the gene matches.